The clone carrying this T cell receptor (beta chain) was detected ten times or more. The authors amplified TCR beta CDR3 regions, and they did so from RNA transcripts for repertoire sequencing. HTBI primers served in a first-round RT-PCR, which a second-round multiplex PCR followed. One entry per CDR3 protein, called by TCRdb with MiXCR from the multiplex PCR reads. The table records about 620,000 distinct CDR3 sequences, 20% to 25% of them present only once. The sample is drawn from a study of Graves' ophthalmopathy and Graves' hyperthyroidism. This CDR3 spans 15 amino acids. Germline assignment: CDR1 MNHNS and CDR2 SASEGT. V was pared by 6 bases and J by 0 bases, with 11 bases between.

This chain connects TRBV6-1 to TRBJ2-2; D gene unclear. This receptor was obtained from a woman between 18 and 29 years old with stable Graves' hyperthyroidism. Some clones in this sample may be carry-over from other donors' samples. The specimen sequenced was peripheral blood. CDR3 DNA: TGTGCCAGCAGGGCCGGGCAGGCGAACACCGGGGAGCTGTTTTTT. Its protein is CASRAGQANTGELFF.